This T cell receptor (beta chain) emerged from a study of blood T cell repertoires in COVID-19. Study information: The study drew acute and convalescent COVID-19 samples from the United States, Italy and Spain.

Germline values: CDR1 LGHDT, CDR2 YNNKEL (reference sequence). The CDR3 length is 16 residues. Deletions cut 3 bases from V and 4 bases from J, with 15 bases between. TCRdb's table, derived via immunoSEQ multiplex PCR, lists solely in-frame clones and lacks some. Seen here are around 260,000 clones, about 80% observed once, and the top ten hold approximately 4%. The TCR was taken from a man in his thirties or forties with acute COVID-19. The chain employs TRBV3-1 (or the pseudogene TRBV3-2) and TRBJ1-4; D perhaps matches TRBD1 (6 bases). What was sequenced was PBMCs or T cells enriched from blood (not recorded which). The DNA of the CDR3 is TGTGCCAGCAGCCACGGTGGGGCAGGGGTTAATGAAAAACTGTTTTTT. It translates to CASSHGGAGVNEKLFF.